The 16 T cell receptor beta chains in this list originate from one sample, sequenced in a study of blood T cell repertoires in COVID-19. Sequenced by immunoSEQ multiplex PCR; TCRdb stores in-frame clones only, minus some. The sample comprises around 60,000 clones, 80% of which are singletons, and about a fifth rests with the top ten. The sequencing sample was made of peripheral blood. The receptors were gathered from a man younger than 40 with COVID-19, enrolled during active disease.

The chain uses TRBV7-9 and TRBJ1-5; D might be TRBD1 (6 bases). The V and J ends lost 8 bases and 0 bases respectively, with 23 bases between them. The CDR3 is 18 amino acids. Germline V lookup: CDR1 SEHNR, CDR2 FQNEAQ (reference sequence). The CDR3 DNA follows: TGTGCCAGCTCTCACCAAGGGGGTTCGGTAGGTAGCAATCAGCCCCAGCATTTT. The encoded protein is CASSHQGGSVGSNQPQHF.

V gene TRBV6-9 combines with J gene TRBJ1-4; D is perhaps TRBD1 (6 bases). The CDR3 extends over 19 amino acids. Germline-derived CDR1 and CDR2 are MNHGY and SVAAGI. Trimming stripped 0 bases from V and 2 bases from J, with 19 bases between. The CDR3 loop reads CASSYSGAQGWVTNEKLFF. CDR3 nucleotides: TGTGCCAGCAGTTATTCAGGGGCGCAGGGGTGGGTGACTAATGAAAAACTGTTTTTT.

The rearrangement links TRBV7-9 to TRBJ2-7, with no clear D. The V gene's germline CDR1 is SEHNR and CDR2 FQNEAQ (reference sequence). The CDR3 has 14 residues. V lost 1 base, J lost 3 bases, and 10 bases lay in between. DNA for the CDR3: TGTGCCAGCAGCTTAGATTTGGGCCACTACGAGCAGTACTTC. This gives the protein CASSLDLGHYEQYF.

The CDR3 loop reads CASSLQGWEQYF. The DNA of the CDR3 is TGTGCCAGCAGTTTACAGGGATGGGAGCAGTACTTC. The chain joins TRBV2 to TRBJ2-7; a weak D match, TRBD1 (6 bases). V was trimmed by 5 bases and J by 7 bases, leaving 12 bases between them. CDR1 and CDR2 (germline): SNHLY, FYNNEI. The CDR3 is 12 amino acids. The full variable domain, in which reference TRBV2 and TRBJ2-7 provide the parts outside the CDR3, is EPEVTQTPSHQVTQMGQEVILRCVPISNHLYFYWYRQILGQKVEFLVSFYNNEISEKSEIFDDQFSVERPDGSNFTLKIRSTKLEDSAMYFCASSLQGWEQYFGPGTRLTVT.

The chain has TRBV24-1 and TRBJ2-3, with 8 bases matching TRBD2. Germline CDR1 reads KGHDR; CDR2 reads SFDVKD. The CDR3 is 14 amino acids. The V and J ends lost 12 bases and 3 bases, in that order; junction bases with no gene match: 10. CDR3 DNA sequence: TGTGCCGCCTCCGGGACTAGGGAAACAGATACGCAGTATTTT. Its translation: CAASGTRETDTQYF.

V is TRBV2 and J is TRBJ2-7; perhaps TRBD2 as D (6 bases). V lost 5 bases to trimming and J lost 2 bases, with 16 bases between them. This CDR3 is built from 15 residues. CDR1 and CDR2 from the germline V gene are SNHLY and FYNNEI. In DNA form, the CDR3 reads TGTGCCAGCAGTTTGAGTGGCGGGATCCCCTACGAGCAGTACTTC. It codes for CASSLSGGIPYEQYF.

Notes on this clone: The same CDR3 can be traced to other DNA sequences in this sample. The chain links TRBV7-3 to TRBJ1-1; D is unclear. Germline V lookup: CDR1 SGHTA, CDR2 FQGTGA. Trimming cost V 0 bases and J 1 base, with 6 bases left between them. The length of the CDR3 is 14 residues. In DNA, the CDR3 is TGTGCCAGCAGCTTAACCGCAGAGAACACTGAAGCTTTCTTT. Translating gives CASSLTAENTEAFF. The variable domain in full, completed from reference TRBV7-3 and TRBJ1-1, reads GAGVSQTPSNKVTEKGKYVELRCDPISGHTALYWYRQSLGQGPEFLIYFQGTGAADDSGLPNDRFFAVRPEGSVSTLKIQRTERGDSAVYLCASSLTAENTEAFFGQGTRLTVV.

This chain links TRBV28 with TRBJ2-5, with 10 nucleotides matching TRBD1. V trimming: 7 bases; J trimming: 2 bases; junction bases outside the gene matches: 7. The CDR3 sequence is 15 residues long. The germline V gene encodes CDR1 MDHEN and CDR2 SYDVKM. The CDR3 bases are TGTGCCAGCACCACGAGGGACAGGGGACAAGAGACCCAGTACTTC. Encoded protein: CASTTRDRGQETQYF.

This chain uses TRBV6-6 with TRBJ2-2; 10 positions agree with TRBD2. The V gene's germline CDR1 is MNHNY and CDR2 SVGAGI (reference sequence). With V trimmed by 6 bases and J by 6 bases, 10 bases remained unmatched. This CDR3 contains 16 residues. Written as DNA, the CDR3 is TGTGCCAGCAGGCAACCTAGCGGGGGAGTGTCCGGGGAGCTGTTTTTT. It translates to CASRQPSGGVSGELFF.

The chain carries TRBV5-4 and TRBJ2-1, with a possible D match to TRBD1 (5 bases). Germline V gene lookup returns CDR1 SGHNT and CDR2 YYREEE (reference sequence). Deletions cut 4 bases from V and 10 bases from J, with 12 bases between. The CDR3 is made up of 12 amino acids. The CDR3 DNA is TGTGCCAGCAGCGATCCGGCAGGGGAGCAGTTCTTC. It is translated as CASSDPAGEQFF.

V gene TRBV11-3 combines with J gene TRBJ2-1; 9 bases are shared with TRBD1. V was clipped by 5 bases and J by 4 bases; unmatched bases: 12. Germline CDR1 SGHNT, CDR2 YENEEA. The CDR3 has 17 residues. CDR3 protein: CASSPKPDRGIYNEQFF. The DNA for the CDR3 is TGTGCCAGCAGCCCTAAACCAGACAGGGGGATTTACAATGAGCAGTTCTTC.

CDR3 nucleotide sequence: TGTGCCAGCAGCCAAGATGGGCTAGCGAGCAATGAGCAGTTCTTC. Protein product: CASSQDGLASNEQFF. The genes are TRBV4-2 and TRBJ2-1; TRBD2 might be the D (6 bases). Germline V gene data show CDR1 as LGHNA and CDR2 as YNFKEQ. CDR3 length: 15 residues. V lost 0 bases, J lost 6 bases, and 12 bases lay in between.

The rearrangement uses TRBV28 and TRBJ2-7; D not certain. CDR3 length: 13 residues. CDR1 is MDHEN, CDR2 SYDVKM, per germline. V was pared by 5 bases and J by 5 bases, with 13 bases between. DNA for the CDR3: TGTGCCAGCAGTACCCCGTTAGTCCACGAGCAGTACTTC. It encodes CASSTPLVHEQYF.

This clone was seen only a few times. The chain has TRBV4-1 and TRBJ1-5; 7 nucleotides line up with TRBD1. Trimming took 4 bases from V and 1 from J; bases not matched to a gene: 7. The germline gives CDR1 MGHRA, CDR2 YSYEKL. The CDR3 has 16 residues. The CDR3 loop is CASSPEGTASNQPQHF. DNA for the CDR3: TGCGCCAGCAGCCCCGAGGGGACAGCAAGCAATCAGCCCCAGCATTTT.

The chain recombines TRBV28 with TRBJ1-2; unclear D gene. Germline CDR1 is MDHEN and CDR2 is SYDVKM. Trimming stripped 7 bases from V and 1 base from J, with 10 bases between. The CDR3 covers 13 residues. The CDR3 DNA sequence: TGTGCCAGCACCCCAGTGGTTAACTATGGCTACACCTTC. This translates into CASTPVVNYGYTF.

The chain joins TRBV29-1 to TRBJ2-5; 7 bases are shared with TRBD1. The length of the CDR3 is 16 residues. Germline V gene sequence: CDR1 SQVTM, CDR2 ANQGSEA. V trimming: 4 bases; J trimming: 2 bases; junction bases outside the gene matches: 13. The CDR3 region is CSVVPSRGQKQETQYF. The DNA of the CDR3 is TGCAGCGTTGTTCCCTCCAGGGGACAGAAACAAGAGACCCAGTACTTC. Filled out from reference TRBV29-1 and TRBJ2-5, the complete variable domain reads SAVISQKPSRDICQRGTSLTIQCQVDSQVTMMFWYRQQPGQSLTLIATANQGSEATYESGFVIDKFPISRPNLTFSTLTVSNMSPEDSSIYLCSVVPSRGQKQETQYFGPGTRLLVL.